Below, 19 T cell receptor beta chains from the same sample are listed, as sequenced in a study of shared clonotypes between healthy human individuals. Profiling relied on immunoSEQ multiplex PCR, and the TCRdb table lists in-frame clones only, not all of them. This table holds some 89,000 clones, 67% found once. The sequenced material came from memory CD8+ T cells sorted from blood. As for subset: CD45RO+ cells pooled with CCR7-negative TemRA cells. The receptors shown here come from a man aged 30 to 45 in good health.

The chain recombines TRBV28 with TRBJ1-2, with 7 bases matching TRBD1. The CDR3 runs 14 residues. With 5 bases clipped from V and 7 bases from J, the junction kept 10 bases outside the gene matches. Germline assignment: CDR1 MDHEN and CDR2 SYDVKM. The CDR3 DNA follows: TGTGCCAGCAGTCTACCGACAGGGAACGGTGGCTACACCTTC. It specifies CASSLPTGNGGYTF.

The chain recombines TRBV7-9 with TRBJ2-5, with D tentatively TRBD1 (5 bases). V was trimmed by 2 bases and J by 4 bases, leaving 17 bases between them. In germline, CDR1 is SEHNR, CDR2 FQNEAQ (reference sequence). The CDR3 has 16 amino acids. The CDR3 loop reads CASSLIVGEVRETQYF. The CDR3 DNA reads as TGTGCCAGCAGCTTAATTGTAGGGGAAGTTAGAGAGACCCAGTACTTC.

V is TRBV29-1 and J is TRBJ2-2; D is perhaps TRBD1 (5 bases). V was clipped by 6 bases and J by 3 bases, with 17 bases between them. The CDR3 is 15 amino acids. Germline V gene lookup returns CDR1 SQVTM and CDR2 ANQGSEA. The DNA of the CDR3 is TGCAGCGTCGCCTTGCAGGGTTGGGACACCGGGGAGCTGTTTTTT. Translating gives CSVALQGWDTGELFF.

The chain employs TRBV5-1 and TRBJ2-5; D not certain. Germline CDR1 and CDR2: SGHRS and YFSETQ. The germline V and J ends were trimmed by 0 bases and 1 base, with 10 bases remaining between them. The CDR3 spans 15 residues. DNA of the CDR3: TGCGCCAGCAGCTTGGACTTGCCGACCCAAGAGACCCAGTACTTC. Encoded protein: CASSLDLPTQETQYF. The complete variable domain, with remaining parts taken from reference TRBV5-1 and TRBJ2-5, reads KAGVTQTPRYLIKTRGQQVTLSCSPISGHRSVSWYQQTPGQGLQFLFEYFSETQRNKGNFPGRFSGRQFSNSRSEMNVSTLELGDSALYLCASSLDLPTQETQYFGPGTRLLVL.

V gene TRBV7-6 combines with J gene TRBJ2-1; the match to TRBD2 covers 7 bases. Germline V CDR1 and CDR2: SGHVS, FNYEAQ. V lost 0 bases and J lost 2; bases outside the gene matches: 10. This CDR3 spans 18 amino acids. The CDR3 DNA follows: TGTGCCAGCAGCTTAGCCGGGGCTAGGCTAGCGGCCTACAATGAGCAGTTCTTC. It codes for CASSLAGARLAAYNEQFF.

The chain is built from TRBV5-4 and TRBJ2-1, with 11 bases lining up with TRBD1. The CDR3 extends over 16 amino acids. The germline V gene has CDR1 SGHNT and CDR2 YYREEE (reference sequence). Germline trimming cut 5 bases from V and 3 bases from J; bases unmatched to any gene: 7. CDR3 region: CASSMTGQGGYNEQFF. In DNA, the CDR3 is TGTGCCAGCAGTATGACGGGACAGGGGGGCTACAATGAGCAGTTCTTC.

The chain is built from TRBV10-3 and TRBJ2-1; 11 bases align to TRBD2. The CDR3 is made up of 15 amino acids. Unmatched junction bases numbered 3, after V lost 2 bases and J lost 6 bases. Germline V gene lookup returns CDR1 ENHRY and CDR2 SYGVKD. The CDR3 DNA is TGTGCCATCAGTGAGGTAGCGGGAGGGCCCAATGAGCAGTTCTTC. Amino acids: CAISEVAGGPNEQFF.

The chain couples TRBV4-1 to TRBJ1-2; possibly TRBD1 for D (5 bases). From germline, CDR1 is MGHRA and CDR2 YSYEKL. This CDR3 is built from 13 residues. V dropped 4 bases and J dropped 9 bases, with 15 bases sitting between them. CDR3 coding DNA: TGCGCCAGCAGCCTCCCCTTGGGGGGGAGCTACACCTTC. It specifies CASSLPLGGSYTF.

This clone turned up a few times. The CDR3 DNA reads TGTGCCAGCAGCTCCGTTGCCTACGAGCAGTACTTC. Translation gives CASSSVAYEQYF. This chain uses TRBV6-6 with TRBJ2-7; unclear D gene. The CDR3 consists of 12 residues. Germline loops: CDR1 MNHNY, CDR2 SVGAGI (reference sequence). The V gene lost 6 bases and the J gene lost 2 bases, with 8 bases spanning the gap.

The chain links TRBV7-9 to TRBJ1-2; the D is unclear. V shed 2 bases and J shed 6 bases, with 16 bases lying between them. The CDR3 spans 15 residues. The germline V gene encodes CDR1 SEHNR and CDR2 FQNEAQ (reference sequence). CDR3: CASSLSHSLHHGYTF. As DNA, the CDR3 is TGTGCCAGCAGCTTAAGTCACAGCCTCCACCATGGCTACACCTTC.

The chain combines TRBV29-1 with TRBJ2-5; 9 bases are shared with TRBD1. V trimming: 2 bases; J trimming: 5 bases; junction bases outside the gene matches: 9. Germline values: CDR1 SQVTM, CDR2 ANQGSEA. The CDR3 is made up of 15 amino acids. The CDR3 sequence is CSVERYRGQSETQYF. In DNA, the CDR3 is TGCAGCGTTGAAAGGTACAGGGGGCAATCCGAGACCCAGTACTTC.

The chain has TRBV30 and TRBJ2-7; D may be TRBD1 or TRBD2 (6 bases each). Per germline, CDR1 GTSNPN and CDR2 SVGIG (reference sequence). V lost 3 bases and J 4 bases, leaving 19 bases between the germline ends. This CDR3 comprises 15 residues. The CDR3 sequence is CAWRSGAGYLYEQYF. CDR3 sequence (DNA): TGTGCCTGGAGGTCGGGGGCTGGGTACCTATACGAGCAGTACTTC.

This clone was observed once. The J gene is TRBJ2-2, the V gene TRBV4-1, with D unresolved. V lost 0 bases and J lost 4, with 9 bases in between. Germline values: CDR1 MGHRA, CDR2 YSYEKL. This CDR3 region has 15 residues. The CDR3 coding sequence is TGCGCCAGCAGCCAAGAAACTACTATCACCGGGGAGCTGTTTTTT. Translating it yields CASSQETTITGELFF.

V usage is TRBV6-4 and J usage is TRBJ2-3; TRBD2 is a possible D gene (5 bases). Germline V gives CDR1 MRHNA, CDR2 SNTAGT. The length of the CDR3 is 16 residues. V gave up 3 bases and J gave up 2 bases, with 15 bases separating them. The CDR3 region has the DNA TGTGCCAGCAGTGAAGGCCTAGCAGATACCACAGATACGCAGTATTTT. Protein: CASSEGLADTTDTQYF.

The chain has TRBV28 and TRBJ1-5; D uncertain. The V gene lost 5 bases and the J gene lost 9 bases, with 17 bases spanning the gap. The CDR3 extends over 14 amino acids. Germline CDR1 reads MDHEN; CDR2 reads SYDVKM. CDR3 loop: CASSPWVGGMPQHF. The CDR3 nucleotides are TGTGCCAGCAGTCCCTGGGTCGGCGGGATGCCCCAGCATTTT.

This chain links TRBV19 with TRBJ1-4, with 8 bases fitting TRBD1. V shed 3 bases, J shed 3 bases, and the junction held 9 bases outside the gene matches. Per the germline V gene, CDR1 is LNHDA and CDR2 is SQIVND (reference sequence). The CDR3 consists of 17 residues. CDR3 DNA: TGTGCCAGTAGTATGGAAGGGCCGGGACAGGCTAATGAAAAACTGTTTTTT. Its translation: CASSMEGPGQANEKLFF.

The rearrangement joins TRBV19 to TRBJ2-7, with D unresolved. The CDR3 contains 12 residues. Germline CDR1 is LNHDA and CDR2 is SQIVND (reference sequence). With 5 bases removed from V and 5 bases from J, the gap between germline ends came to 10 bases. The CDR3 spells CASSPNYHEQYF. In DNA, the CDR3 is TGTGCCAGTAGTCCAAATTACCACGAGCAGTACTTC.

The CDR3 sequence: CASSESVWGTEAFF. The CDR3 DNA sequence: TGTGCCAGCAGTGAATCGGTTTGGGGCACTGAAGCTTTCTTT. The chain links TRBV6-1 to TRBJ1-1; no firm D call. The CDR3 covers 14 residues. V lost 2 bases, J lost 4 bases, and 11 bases lay in between. Germline V gives CDR1 MNHNS, CDR2 SASEGT.

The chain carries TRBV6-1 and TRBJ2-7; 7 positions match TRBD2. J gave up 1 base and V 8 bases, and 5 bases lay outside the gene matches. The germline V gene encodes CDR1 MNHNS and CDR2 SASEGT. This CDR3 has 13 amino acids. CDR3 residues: CASGEGFSYEQYF. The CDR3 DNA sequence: TGTGCCAGCGGGGAGGGATTTTCCTACGAGCAGTACTTC.